What follows are 10 T cell receptor beta chains derived from one specimen sequenced in a study of blood T cells in healthy people across ages (dated by TCRdb to about 2015). Receptor libraries were prepared by 5' RACE. The sequencer was an Illumina HiSeq 2500. A second roughly 6 to 11 cycle PCR used a sample-barcoded 5' primer and a J-beta primer mix. TCRdb handled the public reads itself, with Q25 trimming in fastp and clone calling in MiXCR, and kept productive beta chains. Identical CDR3 protein sequences are pooled into one entry, listed with their most common genes and DNA. The sample yields hundreds of thousands of distinct CDR3 sequences; around three fifths were counted once. The ten largest clonotypes hold 25% to 30% of the sample. Sequenced: blood. The receptors were sampled from a man aged 40-50 years in good health.

This clonotype was detected only a few times. The V call is TRBV9, the J call TRBJ2-4; 16 nucleotides line up with TRBD2. The germline CDR1 and CDR2 sequences are SGDLS and YYNGEE. Trimming removed 2 bases from V and 8 bases from J; junction bases left unmatched: 1. CDR3 size: 15 residues. CDR3 nucleotides: TGTGCCAGCAGCGTCGGGACTAGCGGGGGGGACATTCAGTACTTC. Its protein is CASSVGTSGGDIQYF. Based on the CDR3 plus reference TRBV9 and TRBJ2-4, the full variable domain is DSGVTQTPKHLITATGQRVTLRCSPRSGDLSVYWYQQSLDQGLQFLIQYYNGEERAKGNILERFSAQQFPDLHSELNLSSLELGDSALYFCASSVGTSGGDIQYFGAGTRLSVL.

The rearrangement uses TRBV6-6 and TRBJ2-7; TRBD2 agrees at 12 bases. V was clipped by 4 bases and J by 5 bases; unmatched bases: 9. The CDR3 totals 16 residues. The germline CDR1 and CDR2 sequences are MNHNY and SVGAGI (reference sequence). Here the CDR3 DNA reads TGTGCCAGCAGTTCCGGTCTAGCGGGGGGGCCCCACGAGCAGTACTTC. Its translation is CASSSGLAGGPHEQYF.

This clonotype has just a few counts. This may arise from a read error, as a much more abundant clone is one base away. The V and J genes are TRBV29-1 and TRBJ2-5; perhaps D is TRBD1 or TRBD2 (5 bases each). The V gene lost 7 bases and the J gene lost 5 bases, with 11 bases spanning the gap. The germline gives CDR1 SQVTM, CDR2 ANQGSEA. The CDR3 has 11 residues. CDR3 coding DNA: TGCAGCGCCTTGGGGGAGGAGACCCAGTACTTC. Translating gives CSALGEETQYF.

This clonotype was seen a handful of times. This chain connects TRBV7-2 to TRBJ2-4; no clear D gene. The J call may be faulty, since TRBJ2-5 better matches the DNA end. Germline V CDR1 and CDR2: SGHTA, FQGNSA. This CDR3 contains 14 residues. The CDR3 DNA reads TGTGCCAGCAGCTTAGCATTATCGTCCAAGACCCAGTACTTC. The encoded protein is CASSLALSSKTQYF.

The chain carries TRBV7-2 and TRBJ1-4; D perhaps matches TRBD1 (6 bases). The CDR3 has 15 residues. Trimming took 3 bases from V and 1 from J, leaving 9 bases between them. Germline CDR1 SGHTA, CDR2 FQGNSA. CDR3: CASSFGGRTNEKLFF. DNA of the CDR3: TGTGCCAGCAGCTTCGGGGGGCGAACTAATGAAAAACTGTTTTTT.

The V call is TRBV20-1, the J call TRBJ2-7, with D possibly being TRBD1 or TRBD2 (5 bases each). V lost 2 bases and J 5 bases, leaving 16 bases between the germline ends. The CDR3 has 14 amino acids. From germline, CDR1 is DFQATT and CDR2 SNEGSKA (reference sequence). CDR3 DNA: TGCAGTGCTAGAAACCGGGACCTGAGCCACGAGCAGTACTTC. It translates to CSARNRDLSHEQYF.

The chain links TRBV18 to TRBJ1-5, with unresolved D. This CDR3 has 15 residues. Germline loops: CDR1 KGHSH, CDR2 LQKENI. V was cut by 1 base and J by 7 bases, with 14 bases left in between. Here the CDR3 reads CASSPLGPPRQPQHF. CDR3 bases: TGTGCCAGCTCACCACTCGGACCCCCGCGGCAGCCCCAGCATTTT.

As regards this clonotype: Mismatch with germline at one junction end may stem from a read error. This chain links TRBV10-3 with TRBJ2-3; D uncertain. The length of the CDR3 is 16 residues. Germline V gene data show CDR1 as ENHRY and CDR2 as SYGVKD. The CDR3 DNA reads TGTGCCATAAGTGACCCAGACTCCGCACTCACAGATACGCAGTATTTT. This encodes CAISDPDSALTDTQYF.

The chain carries TRBV6-2 or TRBV6-3 and TRBJ2-1, with TRBD1 matching over 8 bases. The CDR3 loop spans 13 amino acids. The V and J ends lost 6 bases and 6 bases, in that order; junction bases with no gene match: 4. Germline V lookup: CDR1 MNHEY, CDR2 SVGEGT. CDR3 in amino acids: CASRQDRANEQFF. The CDR3 coding sequence is TGTGCCAGCAGGCAGGACAGGGCCAATGAGCAGTTCTTC.

This clonotype rates as medium-sized. The chain is built from TRBV12-3 or TRBV12-4 and TRBJ1-2, with D unclear. CDR3 length equals 14 residues. V was trimmed by 5 bases and J by 4 bases, leaving 14 bases between them. The CDR3 spells CASSPELEVYGYTF. DNA for the CDR3: TGTGCCAGCAGTCCGGAGTTAGAAGTCTATGGCTACACCTTC.